This T cell receptor (beta chain) stems from a study of early T cells in non-severe SARS-CoV-2 infection (dated by TCRdb to the early 2020s). For the wider study: Bulk RNA from unsorted whole blood was used for TCR sequencing, so alpha and beta chains could not be paired.

Beyond this particular receptor, the publication reports: Matching against VDJdb was skewed toward anti-spike CD8 responses, likely underestimated virus-specific expansions, and missed private and CD4 specificities.

Set within a cohort of healthcare workers in London, UK, this nested case-control study involved weekly PCR testing of nasopharyngeal swabs along with blood sampling. Healthcare workers were recruited between 23 and 31 March 2020, during the week of the UK lockdown, and were followed weekly for up to roughly 16 weeks. V is trimmed back by 5 bases and J by 4 bases, and the junction contains 12 bases that no gene match accounts for. Inclusive of the bounding cysteine and phenylalanine, the CDR3 is 16 residues long. The retained sequence is limited to the CDR3, 48 bases, with the frame set at the first base. Per the germline V gene (reference sequence), MNHEY is the CDR1 and SMNVEV is the CDR2. This clonotype was counted many times. The antigen it binds to is not known. One base away there is no much larger clone; base qualities are not given. The library was generated by 5' RACE. TCRdb shows the sequencer as NextSeq 500. To correct for sequencing error and PCR bias, the TCR library protocol tagged individual cDNA molecules with unique molecular identifiers. Sequencing covered both TCR alpha and beta chains, and within each sample the abundances of alpha and beta sequences were tightly co-correlated. The original methods were these. Decombinator V4 was used to annotate TCR sequences for V gene, J gene and CDR3. Expanded TCRs were defined as changing significantly between any two time points under a Poisson model with p below 0.0001. Abundances of TCRs were expressed as counts per million after normalisation to the total number of TCRs sequenced in each sample. TRAV1-2 paired with TRAJ12, TRAJ20 or TRAJ33 defined MAIT TCRs, while TRAV10 paired with TRAJ18 defined iNKT TCRs. VDJdb, accessed on 1 November 2021, was searched for TCRs annotated for CMV, EBV and SARS-CoV-2, and TCRs annotated for more than one antigen were excluded. TCRdb reran the public reads through fastp at Q25 and MiXCR, keeping productive beta chains. Each CDR3 protein gets just one entry, which takes the most common genes and DNA from the rows behind it. The V and J calls and clone size come from TCRdb's table, not from the authors' own analysis. This sample has approximately 80,000 distinct CDR3 sequences in its table, and 10% to 15% of those were observed once. The ten largest clones capture about 3.4% of the sample.

Input material: whole blood. The receptor's source is an adult who was a healthcare worker with PCR-confirmed SARS-CoV-2 infection or an uninfected control (not recorded which). The chain is made from TRBV27 and TRBJ2-7, with 9 middle bases fitting TRBD2. The CDR3: CASSARGSGGGYEQYF. The sequenced DNA is TGTGCCAGCAGTGCCCGAGGTAGCGGGGGAGGTTACGAGCAGTACTTC.